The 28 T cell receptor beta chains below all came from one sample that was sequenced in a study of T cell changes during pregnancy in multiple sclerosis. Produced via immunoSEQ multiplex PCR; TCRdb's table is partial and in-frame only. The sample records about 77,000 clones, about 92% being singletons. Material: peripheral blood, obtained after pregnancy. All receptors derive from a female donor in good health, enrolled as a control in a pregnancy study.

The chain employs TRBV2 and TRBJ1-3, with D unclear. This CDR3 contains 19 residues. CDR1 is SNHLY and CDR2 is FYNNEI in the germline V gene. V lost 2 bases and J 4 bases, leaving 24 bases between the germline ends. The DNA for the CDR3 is TGTGCCAGCAGTGAATATTTAGGTCGGGAGGATTCGGACGGAAACACCATATATTTT. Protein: CASSEYLGREDSDGNTIYF.

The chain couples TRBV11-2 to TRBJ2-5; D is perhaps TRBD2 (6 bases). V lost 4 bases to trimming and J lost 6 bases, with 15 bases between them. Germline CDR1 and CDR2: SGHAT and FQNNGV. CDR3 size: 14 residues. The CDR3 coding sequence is TGTGCCAGCAGCTCGGATCCGGGACTTAAGACCCAGTACTTC. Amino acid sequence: CASSSDPGLKTQYF.

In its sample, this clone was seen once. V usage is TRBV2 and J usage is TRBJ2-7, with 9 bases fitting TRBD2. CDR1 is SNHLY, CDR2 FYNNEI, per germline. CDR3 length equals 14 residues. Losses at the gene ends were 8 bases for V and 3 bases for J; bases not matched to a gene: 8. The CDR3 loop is CASSPGTSIYEQYF. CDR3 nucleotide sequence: TGTGCCAGCTCTCCCGGGACTAGCATCTACGAGCAGTACTTC.

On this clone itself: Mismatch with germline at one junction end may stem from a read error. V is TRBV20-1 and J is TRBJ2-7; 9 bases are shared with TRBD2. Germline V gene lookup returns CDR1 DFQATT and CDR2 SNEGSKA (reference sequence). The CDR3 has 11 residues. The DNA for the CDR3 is TGCAGTGCTTCCCCTGACGCGGGAGGGAACTTC. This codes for CSASPDAGGNF.

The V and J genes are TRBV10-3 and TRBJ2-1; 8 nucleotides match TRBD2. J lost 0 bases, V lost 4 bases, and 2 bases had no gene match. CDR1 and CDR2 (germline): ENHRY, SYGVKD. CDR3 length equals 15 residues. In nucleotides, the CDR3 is TGTGCCATCAGTGTGAGCGGGAGCTCCTACAATGAGCAGTTCTTC. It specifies CAISVSGSSYNEQFF.

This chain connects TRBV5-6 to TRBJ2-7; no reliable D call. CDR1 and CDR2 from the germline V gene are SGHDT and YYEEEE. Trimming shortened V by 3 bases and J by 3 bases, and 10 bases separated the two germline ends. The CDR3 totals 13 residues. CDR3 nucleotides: TGTGCCAGCAGCTGGGCCGAGAGCTACGAGCAGTACTTC. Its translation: CASSWAESYEQYF.

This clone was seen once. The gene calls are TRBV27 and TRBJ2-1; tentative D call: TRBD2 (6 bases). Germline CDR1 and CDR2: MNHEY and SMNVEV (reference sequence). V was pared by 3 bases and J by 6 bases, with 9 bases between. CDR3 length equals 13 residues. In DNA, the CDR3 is TGTGCCAGCAGTTTCCTGACTAGCAATGAGCAGTTCTTC. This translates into CASSFLTSNEQFF.

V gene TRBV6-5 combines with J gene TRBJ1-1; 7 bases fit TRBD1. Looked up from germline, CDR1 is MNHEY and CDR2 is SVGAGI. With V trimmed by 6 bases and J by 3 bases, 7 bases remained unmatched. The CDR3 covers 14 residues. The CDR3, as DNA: TGTGCCAGCAGCCGTGGACAGGACGACACTGAAGCTTTCTTT. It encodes CASSRGQDDTEAFF.

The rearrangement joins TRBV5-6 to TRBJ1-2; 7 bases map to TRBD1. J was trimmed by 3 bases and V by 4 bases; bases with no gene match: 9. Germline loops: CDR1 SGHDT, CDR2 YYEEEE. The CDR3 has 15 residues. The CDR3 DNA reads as TGTGCCAGCAGCCTAGGACAGGCCGGATACTATGGCTACACCTTC. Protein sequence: CASSLGQAGYYGYTF. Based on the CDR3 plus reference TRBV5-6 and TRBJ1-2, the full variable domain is DAGVTQSPTHLIKTRGQQVTLRCSPKSGHDTVSWYQQALGQGPQFIFQYYEEEERQRGNFPDRFSGHQFPNYSSELNVNALLLGDSALYLCASSLGQAGYYGYTFGSGTRLTVV.

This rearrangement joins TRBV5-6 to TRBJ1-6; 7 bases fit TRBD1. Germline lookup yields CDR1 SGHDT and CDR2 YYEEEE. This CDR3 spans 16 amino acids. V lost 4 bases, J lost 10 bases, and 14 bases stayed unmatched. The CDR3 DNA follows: TGTGCCAGCAGCCGGGACCAGACAGGGATTGGCTCACCCCTCCACTTT. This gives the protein CASSRDQTGIGSPLHF.

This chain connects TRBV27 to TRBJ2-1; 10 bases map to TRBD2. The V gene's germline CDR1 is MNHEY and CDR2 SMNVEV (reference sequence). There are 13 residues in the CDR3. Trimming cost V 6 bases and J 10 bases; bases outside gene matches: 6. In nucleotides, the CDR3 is TGTGCCAGCAGCCTGTCACTAGCGGGGGAGCAGTTCTTC. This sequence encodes CASSLSLAGEQFF.

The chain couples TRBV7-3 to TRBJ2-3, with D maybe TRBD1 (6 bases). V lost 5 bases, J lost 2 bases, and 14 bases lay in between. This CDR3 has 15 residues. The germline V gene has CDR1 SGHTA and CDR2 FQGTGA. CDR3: CASSPGAGNTDTQYF. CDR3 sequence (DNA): TGTGCCAGCAGCCCAGGGGCCGGAAACACAGATACGCAGTATTTT.

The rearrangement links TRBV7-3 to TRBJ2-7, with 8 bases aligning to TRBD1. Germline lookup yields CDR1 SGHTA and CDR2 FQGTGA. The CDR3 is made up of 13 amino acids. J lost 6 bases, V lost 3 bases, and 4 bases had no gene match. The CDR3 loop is CASSLGQEGEQYF. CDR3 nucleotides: TGTGCCAGCAGCTTGGGACAGGAGGGCGAGCAGTACTTC.

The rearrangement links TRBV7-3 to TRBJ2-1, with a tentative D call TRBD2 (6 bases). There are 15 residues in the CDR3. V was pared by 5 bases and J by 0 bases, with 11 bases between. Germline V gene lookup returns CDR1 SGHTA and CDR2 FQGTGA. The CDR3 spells CASSPLASSYNEQFF. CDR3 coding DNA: TGTGCCAGCAGCCCCCTAGCGAGCTCCTACAATGAGCAGTTCTTC.

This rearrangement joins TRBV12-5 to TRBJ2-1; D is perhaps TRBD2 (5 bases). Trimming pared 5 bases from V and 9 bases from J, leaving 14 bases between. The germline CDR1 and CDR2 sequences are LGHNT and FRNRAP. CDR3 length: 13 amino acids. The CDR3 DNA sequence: TGTGCTAGTGGTGCAGAGGCTCGGGGTGAGCAGTTCTTC. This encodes CASGAEARGEQFF.

The CDR3 DNA is TGCAGCGTTCTTAGAGCAGGCAACTCCTACGAGCAGTACTTC. It translates to CSVLRAGNSYEQYF. J is TRBJ2-7 and V is TRBV29-1; unclear D gene. CDR3 length equals 14 residues. Trimming stripped 5 bases from V and 0 bases from J, with 14 bases between. CDR1 is SQVTM and CDR2 is ANQGSEA in the germline V gene.

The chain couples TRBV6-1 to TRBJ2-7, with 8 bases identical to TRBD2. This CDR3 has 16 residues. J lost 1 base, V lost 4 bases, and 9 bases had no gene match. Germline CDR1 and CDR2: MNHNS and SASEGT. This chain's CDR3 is CASSVTGTRTSYEQYF. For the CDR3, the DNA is TGTGCCAGCAGTGTGACCGGGACTAGGACTTCCTACGAGCAGTACTTC.

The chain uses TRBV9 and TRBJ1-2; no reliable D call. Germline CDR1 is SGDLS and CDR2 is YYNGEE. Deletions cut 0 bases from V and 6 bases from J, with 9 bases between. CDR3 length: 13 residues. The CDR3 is CASSVDESDGYTF. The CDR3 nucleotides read TGTGCCAGCAGCGTAGATGAGTCCGATGGCTACACCTTC. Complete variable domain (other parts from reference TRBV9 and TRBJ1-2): DSGVTQTPKHLITATGQRVTLRCSPRSGDLSVYWYQQSLDQGLQFLIQYYNGEERAKGNILERFSAQQFPDLHSELNLSSLELGDSALYFCASSVDESDGYTFGSGTRLTVV.

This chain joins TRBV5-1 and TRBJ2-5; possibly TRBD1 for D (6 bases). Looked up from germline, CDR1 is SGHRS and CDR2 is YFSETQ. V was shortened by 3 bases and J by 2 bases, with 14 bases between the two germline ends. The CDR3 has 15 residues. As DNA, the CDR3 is TGCGCCAGCAGCTCACAGGGCCTACCACAAGAGACCCAGTACTTC. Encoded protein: CASSSQGLPQETQYF.

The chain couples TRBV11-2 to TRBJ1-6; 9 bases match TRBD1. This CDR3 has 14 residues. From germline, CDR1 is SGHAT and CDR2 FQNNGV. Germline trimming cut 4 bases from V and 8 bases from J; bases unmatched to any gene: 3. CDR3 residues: CASSSDRGDSPLHF. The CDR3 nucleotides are TGTGCCAGCAGCTCCGACAGGGGGGATTCACCCCTCCACTTT.

CDR3 bases: TGTGCCAGCAGCCCCGTCCACGGGGGGAAAGAGACCCAGTACTTC. It codes for CASSPVHGGKETQYF. J is TRBJ2-5 and V is TRBV5-4, with TRBD2 matching 7 bases. There are 15 residues in the CDR3. Germline V lookup: CDR1 SGHNT, CDR2 YYREEE (reference sequence). The ends lost 4 bases at V and 3 bases at J; junction bases unmatched: 9.

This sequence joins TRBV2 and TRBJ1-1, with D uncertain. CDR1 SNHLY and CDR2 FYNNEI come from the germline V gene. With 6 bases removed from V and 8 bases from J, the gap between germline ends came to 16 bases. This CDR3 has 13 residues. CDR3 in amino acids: CASSARGMQEAFF. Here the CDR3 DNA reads TGTGCCAGCAGCGCCCGCGGGATGCAGGAAGCTTTCTTT.

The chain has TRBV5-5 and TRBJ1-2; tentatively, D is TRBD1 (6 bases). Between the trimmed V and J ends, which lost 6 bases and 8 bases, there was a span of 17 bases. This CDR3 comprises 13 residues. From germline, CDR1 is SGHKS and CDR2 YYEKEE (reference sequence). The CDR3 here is CASTPAPTGGYTF. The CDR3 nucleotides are TGTGCCAGCACCCCCGCCCCTACAGGGGGCTACACCTTC.

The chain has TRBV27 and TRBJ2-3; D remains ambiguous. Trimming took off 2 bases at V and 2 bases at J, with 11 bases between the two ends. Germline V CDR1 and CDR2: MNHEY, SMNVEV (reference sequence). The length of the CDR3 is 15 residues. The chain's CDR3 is CASSLGWADTDTQYF. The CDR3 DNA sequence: TGTGCCAGCAGTTTAGGGTGGGCCGACACAGATACGCAGTATTTT.

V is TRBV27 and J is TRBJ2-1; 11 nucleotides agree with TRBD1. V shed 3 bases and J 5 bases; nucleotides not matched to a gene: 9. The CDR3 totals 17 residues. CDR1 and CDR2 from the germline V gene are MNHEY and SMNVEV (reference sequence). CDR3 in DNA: TGTGCCAGCAGTTTTGACACGGGACAGGGGGAAAACAATGAGCAGTTCTTC. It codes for CASSFDTGQGENNEQFF.

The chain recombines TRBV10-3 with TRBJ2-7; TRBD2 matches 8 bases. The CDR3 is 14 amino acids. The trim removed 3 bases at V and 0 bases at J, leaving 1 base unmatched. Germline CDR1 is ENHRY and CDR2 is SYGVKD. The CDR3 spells CAISDSGSSYEQYF. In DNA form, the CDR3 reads TGTGCCATCAGTGACAGCGGGAGCTCCTACGAGCAGTACTTC.

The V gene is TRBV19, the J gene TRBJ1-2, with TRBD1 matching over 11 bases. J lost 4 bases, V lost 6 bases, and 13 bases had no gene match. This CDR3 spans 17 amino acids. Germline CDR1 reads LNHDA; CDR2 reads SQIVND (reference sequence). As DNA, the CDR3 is TGTGCCAGTAGCAGGAAAGGGGACAGGGGGATCCTCTATGGCTACACCTTC. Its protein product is CASSRKGDRGILYGYTF.

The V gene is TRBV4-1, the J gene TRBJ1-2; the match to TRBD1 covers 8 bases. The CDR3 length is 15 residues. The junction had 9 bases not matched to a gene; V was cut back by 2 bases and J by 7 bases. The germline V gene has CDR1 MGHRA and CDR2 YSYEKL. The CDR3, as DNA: TGCGCCAGCAGCCAACCGGACAGGGAATATGGTGGCTACACCTTC. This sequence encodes CASSQPDREYGGYTF.